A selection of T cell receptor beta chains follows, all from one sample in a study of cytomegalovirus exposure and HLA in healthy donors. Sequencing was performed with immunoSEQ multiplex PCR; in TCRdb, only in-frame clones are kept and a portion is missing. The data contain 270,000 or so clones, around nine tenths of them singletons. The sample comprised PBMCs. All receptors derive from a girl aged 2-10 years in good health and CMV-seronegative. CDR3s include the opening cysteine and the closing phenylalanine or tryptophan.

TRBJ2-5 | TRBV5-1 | CASSLTGVGQETQYF
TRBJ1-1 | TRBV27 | CASKVPGGETEAFF
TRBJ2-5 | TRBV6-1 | CASSEETGRKTQYF
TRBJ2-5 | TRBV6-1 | CASSGSSGVQETQYF
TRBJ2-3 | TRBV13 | CASSLERASGGSPDTQYF
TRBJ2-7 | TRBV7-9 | CASSGQGITYEQYF
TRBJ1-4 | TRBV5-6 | CASSFGGEKLFF
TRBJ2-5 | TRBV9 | CASSAREAGRETQYF
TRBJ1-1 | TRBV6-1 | CASSQWGVTEAFF
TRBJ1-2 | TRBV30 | CAWSPWTGAVGYTF
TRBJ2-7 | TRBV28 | CASWGAGAGDEQYF
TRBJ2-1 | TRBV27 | CASSSAGQGSREQFF
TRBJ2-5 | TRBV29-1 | CSGFRDSLETQYF